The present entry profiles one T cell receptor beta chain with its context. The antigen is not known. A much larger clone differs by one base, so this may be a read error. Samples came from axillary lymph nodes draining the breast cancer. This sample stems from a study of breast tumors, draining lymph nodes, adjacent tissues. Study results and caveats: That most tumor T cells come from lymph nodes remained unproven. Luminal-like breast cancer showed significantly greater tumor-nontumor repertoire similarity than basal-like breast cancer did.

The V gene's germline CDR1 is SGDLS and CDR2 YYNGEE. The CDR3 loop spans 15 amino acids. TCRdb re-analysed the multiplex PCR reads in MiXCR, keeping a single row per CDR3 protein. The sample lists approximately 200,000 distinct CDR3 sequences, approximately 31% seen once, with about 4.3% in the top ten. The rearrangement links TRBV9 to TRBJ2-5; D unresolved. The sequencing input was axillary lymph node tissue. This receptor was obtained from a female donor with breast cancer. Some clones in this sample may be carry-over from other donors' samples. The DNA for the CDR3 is TGTGCCAGCAGCGTAGGGGTAAACGGCGCGGAGACCCCGTACTTC. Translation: CASSVGVNGAETPYF.